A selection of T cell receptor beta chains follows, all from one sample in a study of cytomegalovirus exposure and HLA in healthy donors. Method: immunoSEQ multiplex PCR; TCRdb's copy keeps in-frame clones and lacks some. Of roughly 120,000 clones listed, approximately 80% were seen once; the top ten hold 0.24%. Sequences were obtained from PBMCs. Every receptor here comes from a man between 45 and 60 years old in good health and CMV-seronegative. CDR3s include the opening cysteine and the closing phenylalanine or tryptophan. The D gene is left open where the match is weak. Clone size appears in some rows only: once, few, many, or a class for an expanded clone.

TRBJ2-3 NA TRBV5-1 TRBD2 TGCGCCAGCACCTCCACTAGCGGGAGTGCAAATACGCAGTATTTT CASTSTSGSANTQYF
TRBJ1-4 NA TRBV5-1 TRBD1 TGCGCCAGCAACGGACAGGGTCCTAATGAAAAACTGTTTTTT CASNGQGPNEKLFF
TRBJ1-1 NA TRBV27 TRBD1 TGTGCCAGCAGTCGTACGACAGGGGGCGTTGGGAACAGAGTGTCTGAAGCTTTCTTT CASSRTTGGVGNRVSEAFF
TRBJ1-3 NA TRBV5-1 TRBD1 TGCGCCAGCAGCTTTTCCGGGACAGGGGCAAACACCATATATTTT CASSFSGTGANTIYF
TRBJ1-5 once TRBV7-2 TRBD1 TGTGCCAGCAGAAGAACGGGACAGGACAATCAGCCCCAGCATTTT CASRRTGQDNQPQHF
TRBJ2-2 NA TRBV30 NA TGTGCCTGGAGTGTACTAAGGGTCAGGGTGCTCACCGGGGAGCTGTTTTTT CAWSVLRVRVLTGELFF
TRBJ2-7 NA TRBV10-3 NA TGTGCCATCAGTGACAACAGGGACTACGAGCAGTACTTC CAISDNRDYEQYF
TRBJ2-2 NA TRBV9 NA TGTGCCAGCAGCGTAGCGGTCAGGGCGAACACCGGGGAGCTGTTTTTT CASSVAVRANTGELFF
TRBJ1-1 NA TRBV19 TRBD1 TGTGCCAGTAGTATAGGAATGGGGCAGGGGGCGGTGGAAGCTTTCTTT CASSIGMGQGAVEAFF
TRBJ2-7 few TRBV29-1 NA TGCAGCGTTTCAGGTATCAGTCTAGCCTCCTACGAGCAGTACTTC CSVSGISLASYEQYF
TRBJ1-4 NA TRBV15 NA TGTGCCACCACCGGCGGTGGAAACAGGGCCGGTGAAAAACTGTTTTTT CATTGGGNRAGEKLFF
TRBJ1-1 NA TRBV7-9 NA TGTGCCGGCAGCTTAGGGGCCGGCACTGAAGCTTTCTTT CAGSLGAGTEAFF
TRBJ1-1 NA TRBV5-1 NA TGCGCCAGCAGGGGGGCCACTGAAGCTTTCTTT CASRGATEAFF
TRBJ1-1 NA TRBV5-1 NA TGCGCCAGCAGCTTTGCAGGGAACACTGAAGCTTTCTTT CASSFAGNTEAFF
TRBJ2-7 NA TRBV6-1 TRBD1 TGTGCCAGCTCCCGGGACAGGGTCTCCTACGAGCAGTACTTC CASSRDRVSYEQYF
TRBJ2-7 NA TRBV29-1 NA TGCAGCGTTGAAGGAAGGGGTTCCTACGAGCAGTACTTC CSVEGRGSYEQYF
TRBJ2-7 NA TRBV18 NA TGTGCCAGCTCAGCCTTTACCGGGACTTTACTTTACGAGCAGTACTTC CASSAFTGTLLYEQYF
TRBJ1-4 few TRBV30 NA TGTGCCTGGGACGACAGAAATGAAAAACTGTTTTTT CAWDDRNEKLFF
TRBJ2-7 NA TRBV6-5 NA TGTGCCAGCAGTGCAACAGGGCTTTATCACTACGAGCAGTACTTC CASSATGLYHYEQYF
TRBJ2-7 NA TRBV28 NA TGTGCCAGCAGTTTAGCCCCATCCTATGAGCAGTACTTC CASSLAPSYEQYF
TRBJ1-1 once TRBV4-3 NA TGCGCCAGCAGCCAGGTAACAGGGAACCCAGCTTTCTTT CASSQVTGNPAFF
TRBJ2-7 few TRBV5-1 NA TGCGCCAGCAGCTTGGATGGCTCCATCTACGAGCAGTACTTC CASSLDGSIYEQYF
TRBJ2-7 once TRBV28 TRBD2 TGTGCCAGCTCAAGCGGGGAGCCCTACGAGCAGTACTTC CASSSGEPYEQYF
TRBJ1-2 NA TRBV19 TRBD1 TGTGCCAGTAGTATACGACAGGGCGTCTATGGCTACACCTTC CASSIRQGVYGYTF
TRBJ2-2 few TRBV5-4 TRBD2 TGTGCCACCAAGCAAGCGGGAGGTCATGTCGGGGAGCTGTTTTTT CATKQAGGHVGELFF
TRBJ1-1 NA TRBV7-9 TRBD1 TGTGCCAGCAGCTTAGTGGGAGGACAGGTTGAAGCTTTCTTT CASSLVGGQVEAFF
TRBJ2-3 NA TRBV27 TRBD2 TGTGCCAGCAGTTTATCGTGGTGGGGGGTAGCGGGAGGTAGCACAGATACGCAGTATTTT CASSLSWWGVAGGSTDTQYF
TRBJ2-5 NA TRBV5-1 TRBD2 TGCGCCACGAGCGGGGGGCCCCCACAAGAGACCCAGTACTTC CATSGGPPQETQYF
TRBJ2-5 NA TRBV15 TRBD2 TGTGCCACCAGCCGAGACCTTTCTAGCGGCCCTCAAGAGACCCAGTACTTC CATSRDLSSGPQETQYF
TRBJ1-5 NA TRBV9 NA TGTGCCAGCAGCGTAGACGGGAGCGCCAATCAGCCCCAGCATTTT CASSVDGSANQPQHF
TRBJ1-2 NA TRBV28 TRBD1 TGTGCCAGCAGTCCGCCGGGACAGGGGTATGGCTACACCTTC CASSPPGQGYGYTF
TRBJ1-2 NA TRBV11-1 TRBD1 TGTGCCAGCAGTTCAGGGGGCGCCGGCTACACCTTC CASSSGGAGYTF
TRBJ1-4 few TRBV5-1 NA TGCGCTAGTCGTGGCGACAGACCCTATGAAAAACTGTTTTTT CASRGDRPYEKLFF
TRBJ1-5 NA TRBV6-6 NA TGTGCCAGCAGTTACACTATCAGGGGCAATCAGCCCCAGCATTTT CASSYTIRGNQPQHF
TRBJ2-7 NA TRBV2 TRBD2 TGTGCCAGCATGGATTTGGCGGGAGGCTACGAGCAGTACTTC CASMDLAGGYEQYF
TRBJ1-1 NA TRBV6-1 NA TGTGCCAGCAGTGAATTGGGGGGGGTTGGCGGAGCTTTCTTT CASSELGGVGGAFF
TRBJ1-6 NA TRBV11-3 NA TGTGCCAGCAGCCAAGAGGGCAATTCACCCCTCCACTTT CASSQEGNSPLHF
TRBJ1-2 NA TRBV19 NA TGTGCCAGTAGTATAGAGGAGCGGGGGCACGGTGGCTACACCTTC CASSIEERGHGGYTF
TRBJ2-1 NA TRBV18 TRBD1 TGTGCCAGCTCACCCTCCCACCGGGACAGCTCCTACAATGAGCAGTTCTTC CASSPSHRDSSYNEQFF
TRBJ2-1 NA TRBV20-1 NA TGCAGTGCCGACACAGACAATGAGCAGTTCTTC CSADTDNEQFF
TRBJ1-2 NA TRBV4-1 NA TGCGCCAGCAGCCAAGATAGTAACTCTTGGGGCTACACCTTC CASSQDSNSWGYTF
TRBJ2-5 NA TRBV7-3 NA TGTGCCAGCAGCCTACAGGGCCGCGGAGAGACCCAGTACTTC CASSLQGRGETQYF
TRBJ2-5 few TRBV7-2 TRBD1 TGTGCCAGCAGCTTAGTCAACAGGGGGTTTGAGACCCAGTACTTC CASSLVNRGFETQYF
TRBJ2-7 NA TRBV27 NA TGTGCCAGCAGGAGGGGGTACGAGCAGTACTTC CASRRGYEQYF
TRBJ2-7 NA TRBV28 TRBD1 TGTGCCAGCAGCCAAACGGACAGGTCCTACGAGCAGTACTTC CASSQTDRSYEQYF
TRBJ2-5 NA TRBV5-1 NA TGCGCCAGCAGCTTGACAGAAAAACAAGAGACCCAGTACTTC CASSLTEKQETQYF
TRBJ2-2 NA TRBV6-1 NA TGTGCCAGCAGTGAACTCACCGGGACACTAGGCGGGGAGCTGTTTTTT CASSELTGTLGGELFF
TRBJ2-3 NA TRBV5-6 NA TGTGCCAGCAGCCGTGTAGCGGCTACTAGCACAGATACGCAGTATTTT CASSRVAATSTDTQYF
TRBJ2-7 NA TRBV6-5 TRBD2 TGTGCCAGCAGCTTTAGCGGGAGTTCGTACGAGCAGTACTTC CASSFSGSSYEQYF
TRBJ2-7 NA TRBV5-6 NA TGTGCCAGCAGCCGGGACATCTACTACGAGCAGTACTTC CASSRDIYYEQYF
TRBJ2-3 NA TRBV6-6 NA TGTGCCAGCAGTTACAGGGGAGATACGCAGTATTTT CASSYRGDTQYF
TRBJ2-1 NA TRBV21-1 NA TGTGCCAGACTAGACTACAATGAGCAGTTCTTC CARLDYNEQFF